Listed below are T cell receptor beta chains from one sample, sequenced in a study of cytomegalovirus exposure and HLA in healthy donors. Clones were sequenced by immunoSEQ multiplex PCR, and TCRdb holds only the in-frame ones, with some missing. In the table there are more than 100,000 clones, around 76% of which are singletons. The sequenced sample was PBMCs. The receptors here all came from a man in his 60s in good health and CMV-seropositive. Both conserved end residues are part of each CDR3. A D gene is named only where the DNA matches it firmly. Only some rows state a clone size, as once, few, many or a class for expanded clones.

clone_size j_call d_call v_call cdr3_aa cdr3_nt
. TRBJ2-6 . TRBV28 CASSPGAGVFGANGLTF TGTGCCAGCAGTCCCGGGGCAGGGGTGTTCGGGGCCAACGGCCTGACTTTC
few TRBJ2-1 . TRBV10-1 CASSVGRGNEQFF TGCGCCAGCAGTGTTGGCAGGGGAAATGAGCAGTTCTTC
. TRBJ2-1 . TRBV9 CASSTGGSNNEQFF TGTGCCAGCAGCACAGGTGGAAGCAACAATGAGCAGTTCTTC
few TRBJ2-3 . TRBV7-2 CASRNSGTDTQYF TGTGCCAGCAGGAATAGCGGCACAGATACGCAGTATTTT
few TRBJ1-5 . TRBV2 CASSENRPRNQPQHF TGTGCCAGCAGTGAAAACAGGCCCCGGAATCAGCCCCAGCATTTT
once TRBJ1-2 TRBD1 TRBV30 CAWSVTGAYGYTF TGTGCCTGGAGTGTAACAGGGGCATATGGCTACACCTTC
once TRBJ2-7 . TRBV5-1 CASSYGTSVSYEQYF TGCGCCAGCAGCTACGGGACATCTGTCTCCTACGAGCAGTACTTC
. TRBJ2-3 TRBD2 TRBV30 CAWSVLIGGAPTYSATQYF TGTGCCTGGAGTGTACTGATCGGGGGGGCCCCTACCTACAGCGCTACGCAGTATTTT
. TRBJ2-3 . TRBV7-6 CASSLTGPPGDTQYF TGTGCCAGCAGCTTAACAGGTCCCCCGGGAGATACGCAGTATTTT
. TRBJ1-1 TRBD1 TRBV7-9 CASRGTAYTEAFF TGTGCCAGCAGAGGGACAGCGTACACTGAAGCTTTCTTT
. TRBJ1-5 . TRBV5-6 CASGWGGPNSNQPQHF TGTGCCAGCGGATGGGGGGGTCCCAATAGCAATCAGCCCCAGCATTTT
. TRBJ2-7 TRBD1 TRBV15 CATSREGQGLDEQYF TGTGCCACCAGCAGGGAAGGACAGGGGTTGGACGAGCAGTACTTC
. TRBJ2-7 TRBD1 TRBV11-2 CASSLEDRGRYEQYF TGTGCCAGCAGCTTAGAGGACAGGGGCCGCTACGAGCAGTACTTC
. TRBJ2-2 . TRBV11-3 CASSLGAAGELFF TGTGCCAGCAGCTTAGGGGCTGCGGGGGAGCTGTTTTTT
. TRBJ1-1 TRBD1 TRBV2 CASSGRQGLTEAFF TGTGCCAGCAGTGGACGACAGGGGTTGACTGAAGCTTTCTTT
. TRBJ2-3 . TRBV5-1 CASSLAADTQYF TGTGCCAGCAGCTTGGCCGCAGATACGCAGTATTTT
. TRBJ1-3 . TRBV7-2 CASSLSGGNTIYF TGTGCCAGCAGCTTAAGCGGGGGGAACACCATATATTTT
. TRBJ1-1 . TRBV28 CASEEDLNTEAFF TGTGCCAGCGAGGAAGACCTGAACACTGAAGCTTTCTTT
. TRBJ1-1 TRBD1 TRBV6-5 CASSRQGSGNTEAFF TGTGCCAGCAGTAGACAGGGATCGGGGAACACTGAAGCTTTCTTT
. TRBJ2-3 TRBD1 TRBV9 CASSSGQGATDTQYF TGTGCCAGCAGCTCGGGACAGGGGGCAACAGATACGCAGTATTTT
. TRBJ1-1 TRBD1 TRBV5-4 CASSLKNTGDTEAFF TGTGCCAGCAGCTTGAAAAACACAGGGGACACTGAAGCTTTCTTT
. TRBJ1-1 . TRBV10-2 CASVERMSTEAFF TGCGCCAGCGTGGAGCGGATGAGCACTGAAGCTTTCTTT
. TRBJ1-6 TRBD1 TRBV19 CASSLPGGNSPLHF TGTGCCAGTAGCCTTCCAGGGGGCAATTCACCCCTCCACTTT